These 15 T cell receptor beta chains came from one sample sequenced in a study of T cells after yellow fever vaccination. MiXCR, applied by TCRdb to the 5' RACE reads, yields one record per CDR3 protein. The table has hundreds of thousands of distinct CDR3 sequences, roughly 5% seen once. The sample in question was CD4+ T cells sorted from PBMCs, obtained on the day of the yellow fever booster vaccination. Receptors originate from a man aged 18-30 years who received the YFV17D yellow fever vaccine.

The table lists this clonotype with many counts. The chain links TRBV5-1 to TRBJ1-2, with 9 bases that match TRBD1. The germline V gene encodes CDR1 SGHRS and CDR2 YFSETQ. The CDR3 runs 15 residues. J was trimmed by 8 bases and V by 0 bases; bases with no gene match: 8. Written as DNA, the CDR3 is TGCGCCAGCAGCTTGGCCCTCGGACAGGGGAGGGGCTACACCTTC. Protein product: CASSLALGQGRGYTF. Using reference TRBV5-1 and TRBJ1-2 for the parts outside the CDR3, the full variable domain is KAGVTQTPRYLIKTRGQQVTLSCSPISGHRSVSWYQQTPGQGLQFLFEYFSETQRNKGNFPGRFSGRQFSNSRSEMNVSTLELGDSALYLCASSLALGQGRGYTFGSGTRLTVV.

This clonotype was observed a few times. This sequence joins TRBV7-2 and TRBJ2-2; TRBD1 matches at 9 bases. CDR3 length: 15 residues. V lost 4 bases, J lost 4 bases, and 4 bases stayed unmatched. Germline V gene sequence: CDR1 SGHTA, CDR2 FQGNSA. The chain's CDR3 is CASSSGQGATGELFF. In DNA, the CDR3 is TGTGCCAGCAGCTCGGGACAGGGAGCCACCGGGGAGCTGTTTTTT.

The chain carries TRBV20-1 and TRBJ1-2; no definite D call. The CDR3 is made up of 11 amino acids. CDR1 is DFQATT, CDR2 SNEGSKA, per germline (reference sequence). Trimming cost V 3 bases and J 2 bases, with 4 bases left between them. CDR3 loop: CSASRNYGYTF. The DNA of the CDR3 is TGCAGTGCTAGTCGGAACTATGGCTACACCTTC.

A few counts support this clonotype. The chain carries TRBV2 and TRBJ2-2; D might be TRBD1 (5 bases). V dropped 1 base and J dropped 6 bases, with 12 bases sitting between them. Germline CDR1 SNHLY, CDR2 FYNNEI. The CDR3 is made up of 15 amino acids. The CDR3 protein is CASSEDKGWAGELFF. In DNA form, the CDR3 reads TGTGCCAGCAGTGAAGATAAGGGGTGGGCCGGGGAGCTGTTTTTT.

With respect to this clonotype: A read error may be the cause here, since a much bigger clone is one base away. The gene calls are TRBV6-5 and TRBJ2-6, with D perhaps TRBD2 (6 bases). Trimming stripped 8 bases from V and 2 bases from J, with 19 bases between. Germline V gene lookup returns CDR1 MNHEY and CDR2 SVGAGI. The CDR3 has 17 residues. The CDR3, as DNA: TGTGCCAGCGGCCTCGGGCCGGGAGCGGCTGGGGCCAACGTCCTGACTTTC. Protein sequence: CASGLGPGAAGANVLTF.

This clonotype was observed at least ten times. This chain links TRBV4-3 with TRBJ2-2; D not certain. With 0 bases removed from V and 9 bases from J, the gap between germline ends came to 14 bases. Germline CDR1 LGHNA, CDR2 YSLEER. The CDR3 spans 15 residues. CDR3 in amino acids: CASSQDAAAARELFF. Written as DNA, the CDR3 is TGCGCCAGCAGCCAAGATGCGGCGGCCGCTCGGGAGCTGTTTTTT.

This clonotype was recorded at least ten times. The chain combines TRBV30 with TRBJ2-1, with 9 bases identical to TRBD2. The trim removed 2 bases at V and 4 bases at J, leaving 6 bases unmatched. Germline values: CDR1 GTSNPN, CDR2 SVGIG (reference sequence). The CDR3 length is 15 residues. CDR3 loop: CAWSLAGGAYNEQFF. CDR3 DNA sequence: TGTGCCTGGAGTTTGGCGGGGGGGGCATACAATGAGCAGTTCTTC.

This clonotype was observed at least ten times. The chain uses TRBV24-1 and TRBJ2-2; no reliable D call. Trimming stripped 1 base from V and 4 bases from J, with 3 bases between. The CDR3 totals 13 residues. Germline V gives CDR1 KGHDR, CDR2 SFDVKD. The CDR3 bases are TGTGCCACCAGTGATTTCGGCACCGGGGAGCTGTTTTTT. This sequence encodes CATSDFGTGELFF.

This clonotype has ten or more counts. The gene calls are TRBV7-2 and TRBJ2-1, with a weak D call TRBD1 (7 bases). Germline lookup yields CDR1 SGHTA and CDR2 FQGNSA. V shed 2 bases and J shed 8 bases, with 10 bases lying between them. The CDR3 extends over 13 amino acids. CDR3 protein: CASSLRRGDEQFF. CDR3 DNA: TGTGCCAGCAGCTTACGCAGGGGGGATGAGCAGTTCTTC.

The chain is built from TRBV21-1 and TRBJ1-1; whether TRBD1, the table's D call, matches the DNA was not checked. TRBV21-1 is marked as a pseudogene. This CDR3 has 18 amino acids. CDR3 sequence: CASSGNMGGVQGNTEAFF. As DNA, the CDR3 is TGTGCCAGCAGCGGGAATATGGGCGGGGTCCAAGGGAACACTGAAGCTTTCTTT.

Only a few counts were recorded for this clonotype. The rearrangement uses TRBV9 and TRBJ1-2; TRBD1 is a possible D gene (5 bases). Germline CDR1 SGDLS, CDR2 YYNGEE. The CDR3 runs 17 residues. V lost 2 bases and J 1 base, leaving 18 bases between the germline ends. In DNA, the CDR3 is TGTGCCAGCAGCGTCACCCAGTTTGGACACCTTAACTATGGCTACACCTTC. Its protein product is CASSVTQFGHLNYGYTF.

This clonotype showed up just a few times. V usage is TRBV7-2 and J usage is TRBJ1-2, with 7 positions matching TRBD1. The CDR3 sequence is 15 residues long. The J segment lost 5 bases and the V segment lost 0 bases, leaving 6 bases of the junction unmatched. Looked up from germline, CDR1 is SGHTA and CDR2 is FQGNSA. The CDR3 here is CASSLARDSIYGYTF. DNA for the CDR3: TGTGCCAGCAGCTTAGCACGGGACAGTATTTATGGCTACACCTTC.

Only a few counts were recorded for this clonotype. The chain uses TRBV7-6 and TRBJ1-5, with 11 bases identical to TRBD1. V shed 5 bases, J shed 2 bases, and the junction held 5 bases outside the gene matches. Germline CDR1 reads SGHVS; CDR2 reads FNYEAQ. This CDR3 region has 16 residues. The CDR3 here is CASSRDRGSGNQPQHF. The DNA for the CDR3 is TGTGCCAGCAGCCGGGACAGGGGGTCGGGCAATCAGCCCCAGCATTTT.

The V gene is TRBV20-1, the J gene TRBJ2-3, with D unclear. CDR3 size: 12 residues. V shed 5 bases and J shed 4 bases, with 10 bases lying between them. Germline-derived CDR1 and CDR2 are DFQATT and SNEGSKA (reference sequence). The CDR3 DNA sequence: TGCAGTGCTCCGAGCAGCCCAGATACGCAGTATTTT. Amino acids: CSAPSSPDTQYF.

At least ten counts were recorded for this clonotype. J is TRBJ2-3 and V is TRBV20-1; 7 nucleotides line up with TRBD1. Germline V gene data show CDR1 as DFQATT and CDR2 as SNEGSKA (reference sequence). The V and J ends lost 5 bases and 0 bases, in that order; junction bases with no gene match: 26. CDR3 length: 21 amino acids. DNA of the CDR3: TGCAGTGCTTGGACGGGACAGACCGGCGGTCTCGCCGTGTTGAGCACAGATACGCAGTATTTT. This sequence encodes CSAWTGQTGGLAVLSTDTQYF.